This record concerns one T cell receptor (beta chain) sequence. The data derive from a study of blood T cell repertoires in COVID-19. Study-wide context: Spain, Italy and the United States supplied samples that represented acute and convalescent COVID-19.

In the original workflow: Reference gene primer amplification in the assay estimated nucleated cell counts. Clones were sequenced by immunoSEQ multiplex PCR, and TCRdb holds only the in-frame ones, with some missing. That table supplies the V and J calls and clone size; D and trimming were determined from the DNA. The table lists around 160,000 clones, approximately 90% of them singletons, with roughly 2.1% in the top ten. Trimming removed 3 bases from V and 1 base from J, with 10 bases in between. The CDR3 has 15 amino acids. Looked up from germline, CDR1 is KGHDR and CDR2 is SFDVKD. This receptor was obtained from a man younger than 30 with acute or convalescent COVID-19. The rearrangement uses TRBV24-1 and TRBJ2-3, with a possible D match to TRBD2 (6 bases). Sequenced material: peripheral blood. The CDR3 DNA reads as TGTGCCACCAGTGATCGACTAGGGGGCACAGATACGCAGTATTTT. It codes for CATSDRLGGTDTQYF.